This T cell receptor (beta chain) was recovered during a study of T cell changes during pregnancy in multiple sclerosis. The CDR3 consists of 15 residues. Per the germline V gene, CDR1 is SSHAT and CDR2 is FNYEAQ (reference sequence). Trimming cost V 1 base and J 5 bases, with 15 bases left between them. Libraries were prepared by immunoSEQ multiplex PCR; TCRdb keeps only in-frame clonotypes and omits some of them. The sample carries about 62,000 clones, approximately 94% recorded once. The clonotype comes from a female donor with multiple sclerosis, enrolled in a pregnancy study. The V gene is TRBV7-7, the J gene TRBJ2-7; a possible D gene is TRBD1 (5 bases). The source was CD8+ T cells from peripheral blood mononuclear cells, collected in the second trimester of pregnancy. The CDR3 reads CASSLGAGPGHEQYF. As DNA, the CDR3 is TGTGCCAGCAGCTTAGGAGCAGGGCCTGGTCACGAGCAGTACTTC. Supplemented by reference TRBV7-7 and TRBJ2-7, the full variable domain reads GAGVSQSPRYKVTKRGQDVTLRCDPISSHATLYWYQQALGQGPEFLTYFNYEAQPDKSGLPSDRFSAERPEGSISTLTIQRTEQRDSAMYRCASSLGAGPGHEQYFGPGTRLTVT.